The present TCR beta chain was sequenced within a study of blood T cell repertoires in COVID-19. The wider study: Spain, Italy and the United States supplied samples that represented acute and convalescent COVID-19. PBMCs, B-cell-depleted T cells, or T cells provided the cDNA or gDNA that made up the material.

Individuals aged about 18 to 89 years were recruited from around 22 US areas. The germline V and J ends were trimmed by 3 bases and 2 bases, with 9 bases remaining between them. In germline, CDR1 is SGHKS, CDR2 YYEKEE (reference sequence). The CDR3 totals 14 residues. TCRdb keeps only in-frame clones here, not all; method: immunoSEQ multiplex PCR. This sample has hundreds of thousands of clones, with around 82% found just once. The sequence was collected from a man younger than 45 with acute COVID-19. What was sequenced was PBMCs or T cells enriched from blood (not recorded which). This chain connects TRBV5-5 to TRBJ1-5, with D maybe TRBD1 (5 bases). CDR3 in DNA: TGTGCCAGCAGCTATGGGACTGGCAATCAGCCCCAGCATTTT. The encoded protein is CASSYGTGNQPQHF.